The following is a T cell receptor (beta chain) sequence with its context. This clonotype was found many times. What this receptor recognizes is not known. Base qualities are not recorded, but no much larger clone differs from it by a single base. V was cut back by 3 bases and J by 1 base, leaving a gap of 16 bases between them. Based on the germline V gene (reference sequence), the CDR1 and CDR2 sequences are DFQATT and SNEGSKA. The CDR3 has 15 amino acids, counting the end cysteine and phenylalanine. The read is trimmed to its CDR3 DNA, 45 bases read in frame from base 1. Hyperthyroidism patients were aged 18 to 65 years and newly diagnosed, with disease duration of less than 2 months. The study excluded patients with uncontrolled infections, other autoimmune diseases, pregnancy or lactation. Diagnoses were established on the basis of clinical symptoms, serum thyroxine and TRAb, thyroid ultrasound, and orbital computed tomography. Blood from progressor patients was collected at the time of first diagnosis with hyperthyroidism, before any ophthalmopathy symptoms had appeared. PBMCs were separated from 10 ml of fresh peripheral blood using Ficoll-Paque density gradient centrifugation. Progressor patients were initially diagnosed with Graves' hyperthyroidism and developed ophthalmopathy during follow-up. Total RNA was extracted using Trizol reagent, and RNA quality was assessed on an Agilent 2100 Bioanalyzer.

This entry comes from a study of T cells in Graves' hyperthyroidism and ophthalmopathy (dated by TCRdb to about 2019). For the wider study: Peripheral blood was sampled at the time of initial diagnosis, prior to any treatment. After sampling, hyperthyroidism patients received methimazole starting at 30 mg daily, and ophthalmopathy patients received high-dose intravenous methylprednisolone. To identify TCR V-J signatures that set the groups apart, the researchers used a discovery cohort of 100 patients, made up of around 40 with Graves' ophthalmopathy and some 56 with stable Graves' hyperthyroidism. An independent validation cohort of about 20 hyperthyroidism patients and 17 patients who later progressed to ophthalmopathy tested prospective prediction of ophthalmopathy. The approximately 95 discovery patients were divided at random into training and test sets in a 7:3 ratio. In roughly six Graves' hyperthyroidism patients, the study also compared T-cell repertoires from thyroid tissue with T-cell repertoires from blood. TCR Vbeta CDR3 sequencing of some 140 peripheral blood samples (roughly 43 ophthalmopathy, roughly 72 hyperthyroidism and 17 progressor patients) is reported in the paper. Points the paper makes about the study in general: Most expanded thyroid clonotypes (frequency above 0.001) were also detected in blood, a finding suggesting that blood repertoires may reflect thyroid immune responses. In validation, progression to ophthalmopathy was predicted by the model with more than 65% sensitivity and 72% to 80% specificity, a median of roughly 6 months before onset. A model built on a 13 V-J signature distinguished ophthalmopathy from stable hyperthyroidism, reaching 87.88% sensitivity and 81% to 83% specificity in cross-validation and 80%/75% in testing. Sample size was not statistically predetermined, and investigators were not blinded to group allocation.

The TCR beta CDR3 regions were amplified from the RNA transcripts. The TCR CDR3 was subjected to a first round of RT-PCR using the HTBI primer set and the Qiagen OneStep RT-PCR kit. The libraries were constructed in a second round of multiplex PCR and then size-selected and purified. Paired-end sequencing of the libraries was performed with 100 bp reads on an Illumina HiSeq2000. The original pipeline was this. SOAPnuke was used to process the raw data, throwing out any read that contained adapters or uncalled bases, had a mean Phred below 15, or lacked an exact constant-primer or identifier match. High-quality paired reads were merged using COPE v1.2.5, and each unique nucleotide sequence was defined as a clonotype. MiTCR v1.1 was used to align the clonotypes against IMGT TRBV, TRBD and TRBJ reference segments. The analysis included only V-J combinations with a frequency above 0.0001, which together covered around 99% of the repertoires. The TCS score was defined as F50 (clonal expansion) divided by E x V (chaos), with BLOSUM62-based TCRdist calculated between CDR3 peptides within each V-J. Welch's t-statistics and random forest reduced roughly 500 V-J features to fewer than 15, which were used in a naive Bayes classifier (R e1071). TCRdb reanalyzed the raw reads on its own, using fastp at Q25 for trimming and MiXCR for clone calling, and kept in-frame beta chains. Every CDR3 protein is listed once, alongside the most common genes and DNA of its rows. These V and J calls originate from TCRdb's pipeline instead of the authors' own analysis. The sample has almost 600,000 distinct CDR3 sequences on record, more than 11% of them singletons. More than 5% of the sample rests with the top ten.

This clonotype originated in a young woman with Graves' hyperthyroidism that later progressed to Graves' ophthalmopathy. The sequence is built from TRBV20-1 and TRBJ2-7; the D gene is perhaps TRBD2, from 6 matching bases. Sequences were obtained from blood. At the DNA level, the sequence is TGCAGTGCTAGGTTGGGGGGAGTCGAATCCTACGAGCAGTACTTC. Its protein reads: CSARLGGVESYEQYF.